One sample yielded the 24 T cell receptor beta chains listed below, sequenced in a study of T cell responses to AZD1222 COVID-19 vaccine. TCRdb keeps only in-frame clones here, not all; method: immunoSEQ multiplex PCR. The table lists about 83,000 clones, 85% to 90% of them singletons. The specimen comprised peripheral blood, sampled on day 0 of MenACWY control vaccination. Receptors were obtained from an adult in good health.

CDR3 nucleotide sequence: TGTGCCACCAGAGTGGGACAGGCTAACTATGGCTACACCTTC. Translated: CATRVGQANYGYTF. The rearrangement links TRBV6-5 to TRBJ1-2; TRBD1 matches 8 bases. V gave up 10 bases and J gave up 0 bases; unmatched junction bases: 7. The germline gives CDR1 MNHEY, CDR2 SVGAGI. CDR3 size: 14 residues.

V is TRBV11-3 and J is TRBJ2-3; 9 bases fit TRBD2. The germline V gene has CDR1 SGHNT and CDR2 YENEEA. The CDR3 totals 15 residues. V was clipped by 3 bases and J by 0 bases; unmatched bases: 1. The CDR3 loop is CASSFTSGSTDTQYF. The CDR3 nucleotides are TGTGCCAGCAGCTTCACTAGCGGGAGCACAGATACGCAGTATTTT.

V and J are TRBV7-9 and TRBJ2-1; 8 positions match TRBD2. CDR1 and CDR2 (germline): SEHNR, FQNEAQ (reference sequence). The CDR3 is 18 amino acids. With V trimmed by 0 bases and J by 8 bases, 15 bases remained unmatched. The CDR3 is CASSLAPFSAGGPDEQFF. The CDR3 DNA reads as TGTGCCAGCAGCTTAGCCCCTTTTAGCGCGGGAGGACCGGATGAGCAGTTCTTC.

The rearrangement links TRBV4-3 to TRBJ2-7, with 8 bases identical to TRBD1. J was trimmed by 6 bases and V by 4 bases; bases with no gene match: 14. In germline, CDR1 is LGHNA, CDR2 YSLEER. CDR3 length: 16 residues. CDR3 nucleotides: TGCGCCAGCAGCCGCCGCGCAGGACAGGGTTTAAGCGAGCAGTACTTC. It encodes CASSRRAGQGLSEQYF.

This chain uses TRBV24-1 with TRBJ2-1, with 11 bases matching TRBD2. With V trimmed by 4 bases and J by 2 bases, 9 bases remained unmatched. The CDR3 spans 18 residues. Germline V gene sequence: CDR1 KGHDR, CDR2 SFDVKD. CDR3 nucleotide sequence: TGTGCCACCAGTGACCCTACTCCTAGCGGGAGGCCCTACAATGAGCAGTTCTTC. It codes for CATSDPTPSGRPYNEQFF.

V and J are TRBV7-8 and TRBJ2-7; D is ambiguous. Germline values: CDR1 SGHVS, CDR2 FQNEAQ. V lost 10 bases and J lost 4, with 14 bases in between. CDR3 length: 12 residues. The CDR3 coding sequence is TGTGCCATCCTTCAAGAAAATTACGAGCAGTACTTC. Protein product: CAILQENYEQYF.

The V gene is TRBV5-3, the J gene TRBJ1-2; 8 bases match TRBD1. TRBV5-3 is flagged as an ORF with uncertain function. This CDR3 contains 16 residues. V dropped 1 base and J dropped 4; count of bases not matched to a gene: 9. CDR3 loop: CARSLIFGTGIYGYTF. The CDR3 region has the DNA TGTGCCAGAAGCTTGATATTCGGGACAGGTATCTATGGCTACACCTTC.

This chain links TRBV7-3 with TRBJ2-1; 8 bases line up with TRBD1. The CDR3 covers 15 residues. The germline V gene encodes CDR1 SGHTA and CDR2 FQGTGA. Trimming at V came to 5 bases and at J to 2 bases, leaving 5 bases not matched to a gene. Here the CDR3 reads CASSLDRGAYNEQFF. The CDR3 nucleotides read TGTGCCAGCAGCCTCGACAGGGGCGCCTACAATGAGCAGTTCTTC.

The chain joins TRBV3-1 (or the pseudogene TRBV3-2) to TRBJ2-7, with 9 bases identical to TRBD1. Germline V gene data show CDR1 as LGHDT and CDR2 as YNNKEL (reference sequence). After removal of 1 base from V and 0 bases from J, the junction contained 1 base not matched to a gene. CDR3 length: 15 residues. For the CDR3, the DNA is TGTGCCAGCAGCCAAGTACAGGGGGCCTCCTACGAGCAGTACTTC. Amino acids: CASSQVQGASYEQYF.

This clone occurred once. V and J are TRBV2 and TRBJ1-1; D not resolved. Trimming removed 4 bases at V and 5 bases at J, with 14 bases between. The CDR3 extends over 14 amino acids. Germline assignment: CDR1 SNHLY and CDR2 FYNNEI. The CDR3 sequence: CASSGESRWTEAFF. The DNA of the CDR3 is TGTGCCAGCAGTGGTGAATCGAGGTGGACTGAAGCTTTCTTT.

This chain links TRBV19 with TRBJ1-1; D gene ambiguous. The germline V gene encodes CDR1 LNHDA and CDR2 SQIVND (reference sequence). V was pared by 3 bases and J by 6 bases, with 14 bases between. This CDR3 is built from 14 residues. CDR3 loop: CASSIGADFSEAFF. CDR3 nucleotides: TGTGCCAGTAGTATCGGAGCAGACTTCTCTGAAGCTTTCTTT.

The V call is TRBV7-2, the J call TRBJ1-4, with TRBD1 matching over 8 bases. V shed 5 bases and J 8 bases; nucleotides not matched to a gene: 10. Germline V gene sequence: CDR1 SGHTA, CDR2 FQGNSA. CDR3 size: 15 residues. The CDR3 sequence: CASSVQGEPAEKLFF. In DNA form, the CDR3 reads TGTGCCAGCAGCGTACAGGGGGAACCTGCGGAAAAACTGTTTTTT.

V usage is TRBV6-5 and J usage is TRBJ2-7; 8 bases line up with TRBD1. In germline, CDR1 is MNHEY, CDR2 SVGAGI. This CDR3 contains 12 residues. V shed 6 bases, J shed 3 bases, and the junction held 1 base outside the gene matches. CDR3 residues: CASRQGVYEQYF. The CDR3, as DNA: TGTGCCAGCAGACAGGGGGTCTACGAGCAGTACTTC.

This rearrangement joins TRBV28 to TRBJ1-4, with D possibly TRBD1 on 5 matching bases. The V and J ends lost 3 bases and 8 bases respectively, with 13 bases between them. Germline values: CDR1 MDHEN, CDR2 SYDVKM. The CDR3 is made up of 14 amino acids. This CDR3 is CASSFWQGGEKLFF. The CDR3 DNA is TGTGCCAGCAGTTTTTGGCAGGGTGGGGAAAAACTGTTTTTT.

The CDR3 region has the DNA TGCGCCAGCAGCCAAGAGGTCGACTCTCTGGGGGGTGGCTACACCTTC. This translates into CASSQEVDSLGGGYTF. The genes are TRBV4-3 and TRBJ1-2; D perhaps matches TRBD1 (5 bases). Between the trimmed V and J ends, which lost 0 bases and 7 bases, there was a span of 18 bases. Per germline, CDR1 LGHNA and CDR2 YSLEER. CDR3 length: 16 residues.

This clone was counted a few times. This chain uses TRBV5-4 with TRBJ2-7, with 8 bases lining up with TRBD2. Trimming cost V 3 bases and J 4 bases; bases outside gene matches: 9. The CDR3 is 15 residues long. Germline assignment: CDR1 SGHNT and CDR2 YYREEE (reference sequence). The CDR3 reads CASSYLAGPSYEQYF. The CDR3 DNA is TGTGCCAGCAGCTACTTAGCGGGGCCAAGTTACGAGCAGTACTTC.

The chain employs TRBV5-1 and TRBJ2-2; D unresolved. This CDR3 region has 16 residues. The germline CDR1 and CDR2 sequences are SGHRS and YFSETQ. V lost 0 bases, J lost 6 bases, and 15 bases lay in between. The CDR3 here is CASSLGTGFLAGELFF. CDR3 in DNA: TGCGCCAGCAGCTTGGGGACCGGGTTTTTGGCCGGGGAGCTGTTTTTT.

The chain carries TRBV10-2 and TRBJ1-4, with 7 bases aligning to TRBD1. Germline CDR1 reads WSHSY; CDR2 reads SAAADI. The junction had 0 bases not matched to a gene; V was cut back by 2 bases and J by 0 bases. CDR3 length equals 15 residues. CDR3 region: CASSEGTATNEKLFF. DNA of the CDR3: TGCGCCAGCAGTGAGGGGACAGCAACTAATGAAAAACTGTTTTTT.

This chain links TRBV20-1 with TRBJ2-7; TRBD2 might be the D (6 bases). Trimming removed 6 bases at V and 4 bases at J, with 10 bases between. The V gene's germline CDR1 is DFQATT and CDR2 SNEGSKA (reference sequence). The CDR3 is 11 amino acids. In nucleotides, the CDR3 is TGCAGTGCGCCGACTAGGTACGAGCAGTACTTC. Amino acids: CSAPTRYEQYF.

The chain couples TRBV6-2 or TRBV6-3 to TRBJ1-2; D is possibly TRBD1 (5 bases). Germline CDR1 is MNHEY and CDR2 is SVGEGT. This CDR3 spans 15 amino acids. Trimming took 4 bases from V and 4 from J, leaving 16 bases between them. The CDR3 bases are TGTGCCAGCAGTTCTACAGGCCGGGGAACCTATGGCTACACCTTC. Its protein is CASSSTGRGTYGYTF.

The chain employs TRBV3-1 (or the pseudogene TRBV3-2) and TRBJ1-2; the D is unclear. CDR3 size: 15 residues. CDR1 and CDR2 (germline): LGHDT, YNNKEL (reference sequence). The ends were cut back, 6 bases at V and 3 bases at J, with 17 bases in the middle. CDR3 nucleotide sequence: TGTGCCAGCAGGGACTTGGACCGAGGGTACTATGGCTACACCTTC. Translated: CASRDLDRGYYGYTF.

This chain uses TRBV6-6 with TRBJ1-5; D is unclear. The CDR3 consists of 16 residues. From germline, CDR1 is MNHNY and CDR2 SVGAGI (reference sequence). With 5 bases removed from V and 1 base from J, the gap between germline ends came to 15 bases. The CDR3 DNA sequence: TGTGCCAGCAGTCCAGAGAGTTACGGGAGCAATCAGCCCCAGCATTTT. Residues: CASSPESYGSNQPQHF.

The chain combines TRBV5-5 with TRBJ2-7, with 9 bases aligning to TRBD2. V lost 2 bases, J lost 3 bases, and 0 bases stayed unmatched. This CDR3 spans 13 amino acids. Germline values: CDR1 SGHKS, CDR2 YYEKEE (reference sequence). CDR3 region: CASSFSGSYEQYF. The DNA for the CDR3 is TGTGCCAGCAGCTTTAGCGGGAGCTACGAGCAGTACTTC.

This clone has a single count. CDR3 nucleotides: TGTGCCAGCTCACCACCGACGGGAGACTACGAGCAGTACTTC. The encoded protein is CASSPPTGDYEQYF. The chain links TRBV18 to TRBJ2-7; possible D gene TRBD2, 6 bases. Looked up from germline, CDR1 is KGHSH and CDR2 is LQKENI. The CDR3 loop spans 14 amino acids. The germline V and J ends were trimmed by 0 bases and 3 bases, with 9 bases remaining between them.